The entry below describes one T cell receptor (beta chain). This entry is derived from a study of beta chain features in type 1 diabetes. This CDR3 spans 14 amino acids. CDR1 SEHNR and CDR2 FQNEAQ come from the germline V gene (reference sequence). Sequencing targeted expressed TCRB transcripts, as all isolated RNA had been reverse transcribed. Libraries were prepared by immunoSEQ multiplex PCR; TCRdb keeps only in-frame clonotypes and omits some of them. The sample holds around 140,000 clones, 8% to 13% seen once. This TCR derives from a man younger than 30 in good health. The source material was naive CD4+ T cells from blood. The V and J genes are TRBV7-9 and TRBJ2-5, with TRBD1 identical over 9 bases. The DNA end favors TRBJ2-7, so the J call may be wrong. This chain's CDR3 is CASSPAGTGNEQYF. In DNA, the CDR3 is TGTGCCAGCAGCCCAGCCGGGACAGGGAACGAGCAGTACTTC.